Following are 30 T cell receptor beta chains from one sample sequenced in a study of cytomegalovirus exposure and HLA in healthy donors. The PCR employed 60 Vbeta primers together with 13 Jbeta primers. Clones were sequenced by immunoSEQ multiplex PCR, and TCRdb holds only the in-frame ones, with some missing. The sample carries about 82,000 clones, about 79% recorded once. Sequencing input: PBMCs. These receptors came from a man aged 70-80 years in good health and CMV-seropositive.

This chain links TRBV10-3 with TRBJ1-6; perhaps TRBD1 as D (6 bases). Trimming pared 10 bases from V and 5 bases from J, leaving 9 bases between. The CDR3 loop spans 12 amino acids. Germline-derived CDR1 and CDR2 are ENHRY and SYGVKD. In DNA, the CDR3 is TGTGCCACAGGACAGAATAATTCACCCCTCCACTTT. It is translated as CATGQNNSPLHF.

The rearrangement joins TRBV18 to TRBJ1-2; the match to TRBD1 covers 8 bases. The CDR3 loop spans 14 amino acids. V trimming: 2 bases; J trimming: 5 bases; junction bases outside the gene matches: 4. CDR1 is KGHSH and CDR2 is LQKENI in the germline V gene. CDR3 region: CASSPGQGEYGYTF. The CDR3 nucleotides read TGTGCCAGCTCACCAGGACAGGGAGAATATGGCTACACCTTC. Full variable domain (remainder filled in from reference TRBV18 and TRBJ1-2): NAGVMQNPRHLVRRRGQEARLRCSPMKGHSHVYWYRQLPEEGLKFMVYLQKENIIDESGMPKERFSAEFPKEGPSILRIQQVVRGDSAAYFCASSPGQGEYGYTFGSGTRLTVV.

The V gene is TRBV6-5, the J gene TRBJ2-1; D possibly corresponds to TRBD1 (5 bases). The CDR3 is made up of 15 amino acids. Germline V gene data show CDR1 as MNHEY and CDR2 as SVGAGI. V shed 3 bases and J shed 8 bases, with 17 bases lying between them. CDR3 in amino acids: CASSYSRGAYHEQFF. The CDR3 DNA follows: TGTGCCAGCAGTTATTCTAGGGGCGCGTATCATGAGCAGTTCTTC.

The rearrangement uses TRBV7-9 and TRBJ1-6; tentative D call: TRBD1 (5 bases). V was trimmed by 6 bases and J by 6 bases, leaving 9 bases between them. Germline V gives CDR1 SEHNR, CDR2 FQNEAQ (reference sequence). This CDR3 has 13 amino acids. The CDR3 loop reads CASRTEINSPLHF. The CDR3 region has the DNA TGTGCCAGCAGGACAGAAATTAATTCACCCCTCCACTTT.

The V gene is TRBV23-1, the J gene TRBJ2-3; a possible D gene is TRBD2 (5 bases). TRBV23-1 falls under the ORF class, with uncertain function. There are 16 residues in the CDR3. V lost 1 base and J 6 bases, leaving 17 bases between the germline ends. The CDR3 protein is CASSQWRTPSRDTQYF. The CDR3 DNA is TGCGCCAGCAGTCAATGGAGGACTCCCAGTCGGGATACGCAGTATTTT.

The V call is TRBV5-1, the J call TRBJ2-7, with D perhaps TRBD1 (6 bases). The V gene lost 0 bases and the J gene lost 1 base, with 11 bases spanning the gap. The CDR3 loop spans 15 amino acids. Germline-derived CDR1 and CDR2 are SGHRS and YFSETQ. The CDR3 here is CASSLGQGSSYEQYF. In DNA form, the CDR3 reads TGCGCCAGCAGCTTGGGCCAGGGGTCTTCCTACGAGCAGTACTTC.

V usage is TRBV4-2 and J usage is TRBJ2-2; D perhaps matches TRBD2 (6 bases). The CDR3 loop spans 13 amino acids. Germline CDR1 LGHNA, CDR2 YNFKEQ. Deletions cut 3 bases from V and 5 bases from J, with 7 bases between. This CDR3 is CASSQDYTGELFF. CDR3 nucleotides: TGTGCCAGCAGCCAGGACTATACCGGGGAGCTGTTTTTT.

The rearrangement joins TRBV7-9 to TRBJ2-7; tentatively, D is TRBD2 (6 bases). V was shortened by 6 bases and J by 0 bases, with 15 bases between the two germline ends. The CDR3 spans 15 residues. The germline CDR1 and CDR2 sequences are SEHNR and FQNEAQ (reference sequence). Here the CDR3 reads CASRFSGPGSYEQYF. The CDR3, as DNA: TGTGCCAGCAGATTTAGCGGACCAGGCTCCTACGAGCAGTACTTC.

This chain connects TRBV10-3 to TRBJ2-7; TRBD2 matches 7 bases. V lost 4 bases to trimming and J lost 0 bases; unmatched junction nucleotides: 6. Germline V gene lookup returns CDR1 ENHRY and CDR2 SYGVKD. CDR3 size: 15 residues. The CDR3 is CAISVSGTNSYEQYF. CDR3 coding DNA: TGTGCCATCAGTGTATCCGGGACTAACTCCTACGAGCAGTACTTC.

The chain combines TRBV2 with TRBJ2-3, with D maybe TRBD2 (5 bases). The CDR3 contains 15 residues. V lost 1 base, J lost 3 bases, and 11 bases lay in between. The germline V gene has CDR1 SNHLY and CDR2 FYNNEI. As DNA, the CDR3 is TGTGCCAGCAGTGAAGGGCAGCCGGGGACAGATACGCAGTATTTT. Amino acid sequence: CASSEGQPGTDTQYF.

This clone was seen only a few times. This sequence joins TRBV5-1 and TRBJ2-7; D perhaps matches TRBD2 (7 bases). With 3 bases removed from V and 4 bases from J, the gap between germline ends came to 14 bases. The CDR3 extends over 14 amino acids. In germline, CDR1 is SGHRS, CDR2 YFSETQ. The CDR3 bases are TGCGCCAGCAGCTCTATCAAGGGGGGGTACGAGCAGTACTTC. Protein: CASSSIKGGYEQYF.

The genes are TRBV14 and TRBJ1-1; tentatively, D is TRBD1 (6 bases). Germline V CDR1 and CDR2: SGHDN, FVKESK. This CDR3 contains 13 residues. V was shortened by 4 bases and J by 1 base, with 7 bases between the two germline ends. The CDR3 DNA is TGTGCCAGCAGCCGACAGGAGAACACTGAAGCTTTCTTT. It is translated as CASSRQENTEAFF.

This clone was counted a single time. The chain joins TRBV30 to TRBJ2-2; tentatively, D is TRBD1 (5 bases). The V gene lost 3 bases and the J gene lost 1 base, with 12 bases spanning the gap. The CDR3 is 15 residues long. Germline V gene sequence: CDR1 GTSNPN, CDR2 SVGIG (reference sequence). The CDR3 region is CAWRGDPGNTGELFF. The CDR3 DNA follows: TGTGCCTGGAGAGGGGATCCGGGGAACACCGGGGAGCTGTTTTTT.

The rearrangement uses TRBV5-1 and TRBJ2-2; D unclear. In germline, CDR1 is SGHRS, CDR2 YFSETQ. The CDR3 loop spans 15 amino acids. V shed 1 base and J shed 4 bases, with 11 bases lying between them. The CDR3 DNA follows: TGCGCCAGCAGCTTGCCAGGCGTGGGCACCGGGGAGCTGTTTTTT. Protein sequence: CASSLPGVGTGELFF.

This chain uses TRBV7-9 with TRBJ2-3, with D possibly TRBD2 on 5 matching bases. CDR1 is SEHNR and CDR2 is FQNEAQ in the germline V gene (reference sequence). The CDR3 has 15 residues. V shed 2 bases and J shed 2 bases, with 11 bases lying between them. As DNA, the CDR3 is TGTGCCAGCAGCTTATTTGGGGAGAACACAGATACGCAGTATTTT. The encoded protein is CASSLFGENTDTQYF.

The chain combines TRBV10-3 with TRBJ2-7; TRBD1 matches 8 bases. This CDR3 has 12 amino acids. With V trimmed by 7 bases and J by 5 bases, 4 bases remained unmatched. Germline CDR1 and CDR2: ENHRY and SYGVKD. The CDR3 spells CAIKQGDHEQYF. Written as DNA, the CDR3 is TGTGCCATCAAACAGGGGGATCACGAGCAGTACTTC.

The chain couples TRBV7-9 to TRBJ2-2; TRBD2 is a possible D gene (6 bases). Germline CDR1 is SEHNR and CDR2 is FQNEAQ (reference sequence). V was clipped by 3 bases and J by 6 bases, with 11 bases between them. This CDR3 comprises 14 residues. As DNA, the CDR3 is TGTGCCAGCAGCTTGAGCGGGTACCCCGGGGAGCTGTTTTTT. Encoded protein: CASSLSGYPGELFF.

This chain connects TRBV6-5 to TRBJ1-1; a weak D match, TRBD1 (6 bases). Per the germline V gene, CDR1 is MNHEY and CDR2 is SVGAGI. The CDR3 contains 12 residues. Trimming shortened V by 2 bases and J by 9 bases, and 10 bases separated the two germline ends. The CDR3 here is CASSYLDSQAFF. The CDR3 DNA follows: TGTGCCAGCAGTTACCTGGACAGTCAAGCTTTCTTT.

The rearrangement joins TRBV5-1 to TRBJ2-3; D is unclear. This CDR3 has 14 residues. Trimming removed 2 bases from V and 4 bases from J, with 11 bases in between. Germline CDR1 is SGHRS and CDR2 is YFSETQ. CDR3 coding DNA: TGCGCCAGCAGCTTCCCTTACATGCCAGATACGCAGTATTTT. It yields the protein CASSFPYMPDTQYF.

The V and J genes are TRBV5-1 and TRBJ1-3; D ambiguous. In germline, CDR1 is SGHRS, CDR2 YFSETQ. The V and J ends lost 0 bases and 2 bases respectively, with 6 bases between them. CDR3 length: 14 residues. The CDR3, as DNA: TGCGCCAGCAGCTTGGTGTCAACTGGAAACACCATATATTTT. Protein product: CASSLVSTGNTIYF.

The V call is TRBV7-8, the J call TRBJ1-3, with 7 bases matching TRBD1. Per germline, CDR1 SGHVS and CDR2 FQNEAQ. After removal of 6 bases from V and 3 bases from J, the junction contained 8 bases not matched to a gene. This CDR3 is built from 15 residues. The CDR3 is CASSRDRAGGNTIYF. CDR3 in DNA: TGTGCCAGCAGTCGCGACAGGGCGGGTGGAAACACCATATATTTT.

The CDR3 DNA reads TGTGCCATCAGCCTGCTAGCGGGCGGGGGAGAGACCCAGTACTTC. Amino acid sequence: CAISLLAGGGETQYF. The V gene is TRBV10-3, the J gene TRBJ2-5; TRBD2 aligns across 8 bases. Germline CDR1 ENHRY, CDR2 SYGVKD. CDR3 length: 15 residues. V dropped 6 bases and J dropped 4; count of bases not matched to a gene: 10.

This rearrangement joins TRBV11-2 to TRBJ2-3; 12 positions agree with TRBD2. Unmatched junction bases numbered 3, after V lost 5 bases and J lost 3 bases. The germline CDR1 and CDR2 sequences are SGHAT and FQNNGV. This CDR3 has 15 amino acids. CDR3 in amino acids: CASSQGTSGTDTQYF. The CDR3 DNA reads as TGTGCCAGCAGCCAAGGGACTAGCGGGACAGATACGCAGTATTTT.

The V call is TRBV7-3, the J call TRBJ2-6, with D maybe TRBD1 (5 bases). The CDR3 loop spans 16 amino acids. The germline V gene encodes CDR1 SGHTA and CDR2 FQGTGA. V lost 0 bases to trimming and J lost 4 bases, with 10 bases between them. The CDR3 DNA follows: TGTGCCAGCAGCTTAACGTCAGGGCCCGGGGCCAACGTCCTGACTTTC. Its translation is CASSLTSGPGANVLTF. Full variable domain (outside the CDR3, taken from reference TRBV7-3 and TRBJ2-6): GAGVSQTPSNKVTEKGKYVELRCDPISGHTALYWYRQSLGQGPEFLIYFQGTGAADDSGLPNDRFFAVRPEGSVSTLKIQRTERGDSAVYLCASSLTSGPGANVLTFGAGSRLTVL.

The rearrangement joins TRBV10-3 to TRBJ2-2, with 12 bases fitting TRBD2. Germline CDR1 ENHRY, CDR2 SYGVKD. The CDR3 length is 15 residues. The J segment lost 7 bases and the V segment lost 6 bases, leaving 6 bases of the junction unmatched. This CDR3 is CAISPGLAGGGELFF. CDR3 nucleotide sequence: TGTGCCATCAGCCCGGGACTAGCGGGCGGCGGGGAGCTGTTTTTT.

CDR3 DNA: TGTGCCAGCAGCCGACCGGGAGGGCCTAATGAAAAACTGTTTTTT. Protein: CASSRPGGPNEKLFF. This chain uses TRBV7-9 with TRBJ1-4, with D hard to call. CDR1 SEHNR and CDR2 FQNEAQ come from the germline V gene (reference sequence). CDR3 length: 15 residues. Trimming stripped 5 bases from V and 3 bases from J, with 13 bases between.

Written as DNA, the CDR3 is TGTGCCAGCAGCGGGATTGGGGCTTTGAACACTGAAGCTTTCTTT. Residues: CASSGIGALNTEAFF. The chain recombines TRBV5-6 with TRBJ1-1, with D perhaps matching TRBD1 (5 bases). V lost 4 bases and J lost 0, with 13 bases in between. Germline loops: CDR1 SGHDT, CDR2 YYEEEE. The CDR3 loop spans 15 amino acids. The entire variable domain, with the rest obtained from reference TRBV5-6 and TRBJ1-1, is as follows: DAGVTQSPTHLIKTRGQQVTLRCSPKSGHDTVSWYQQALGQGPQFIFQYYEEEERQRGNFPDRFSGHQFPNYSSELNVNALLLGDSALYLCASSGIGALNTEAFFGQGTRLTVV.

The rearrangement links TRBV18 to TRBJ1-1, with D perhaps TRBD1 (6 bases). Trimming removed 2 bases at V and 0 bases at J, with 7 bases between. CDR1 is KGHSH and CDR2 is LQKENI in the germline V gene. The CDR3 sequence is 14 residues long. This chain's CDR3 is CASSPGGLNTEAFF. The CDR3 DNA follows: TGTGCCAGCTCACCAGGGGGCTTGAACACTGAAGCTTTCTTT.

In this sample, this clone turned up once. V is TRBV29-1 and J is TRBJ2-2; 7 nucleotides line up with TRBD2. V shed 7 bases, J shed 4 bases, and the junction held 9 bases outside the gene matches. Germline CDR1 and CDR2: SQVTM and ANQGSEA. CDR3 length equals 14 residues. The CDR3 sequence is CSAWAGAATGELFF. In nucleotides, the CDR3 is TGCAGCGCTTGGGCGGGAGCAGCCACCGGGGAGCTGTTTTTT.

The J gene is TRBJ2-1, the V gene TRBV4-1; D unclear. Trimming shortened V by 1 base and J by 9 bases, and 7 bases separated the two germline ends. In germline, CDR1 is MGHRA, CDR2 YSYEKL. CDR3 length: 12 amino acids. CDR3 sequence reads: CASSQVNSEQFF. The CDR3 DNA reads TGCGCCAGCAGCCAAGTCAACTCTGAGCAGTTCTTC.